This T cell receptor (beta chain) was obtained from a study of molecular identifiers for immune sequencing clone quantification. Regarding the study as a whole: Clones of above 20 RNA copies carried over 97% of effector molecules; in naive cells they carried under 1%. Among some 1.1 million naive cells, spiked Jurkat TCR RNA from a single cell was reportedly detectable.

This clonotype turned up a few times. Its antigen is still unknown. Each CDR3 protein gets one entry after TCRdb re-called the PCR reads with MiXCR. The data contain about 100,000 distinct CDR3 sequences, roughly 38% of them singletons. This CDR3 is built from 15 residues. CDR1 and CDR2 from the germline V gene are LGHNA and YNFKEQ. Trimming took 5 bases from V and 0 from J, leaving 11 bases between them. Libraries of naive CD8 cells were prepared from approximately 20,000 to 1,000,000 sorted cells using 10%, 30% or 50% RNA. Sequencing was done on a sample of naive CD8+ T cells from blood, with Jurkat cell RNA spiked in. Subset denoted: FACS-sorted CD8+CD4-CCR7+CD45RA+ naive T cells. This receptor was identified in a human donor in good health. Some libraries in this study had Jurkat cell RNA spiked in. The chain recombines TRBV4-2 with TRBJ1-5, with a possible D match to TRBD1 (5 bases). CDR3 DNA sequence: TGTGCCAGCAGCTCGACAGTCAATAGCAATCAGCCCCAGCATTTT. It specifies CASSSTVNSNQPQHF.